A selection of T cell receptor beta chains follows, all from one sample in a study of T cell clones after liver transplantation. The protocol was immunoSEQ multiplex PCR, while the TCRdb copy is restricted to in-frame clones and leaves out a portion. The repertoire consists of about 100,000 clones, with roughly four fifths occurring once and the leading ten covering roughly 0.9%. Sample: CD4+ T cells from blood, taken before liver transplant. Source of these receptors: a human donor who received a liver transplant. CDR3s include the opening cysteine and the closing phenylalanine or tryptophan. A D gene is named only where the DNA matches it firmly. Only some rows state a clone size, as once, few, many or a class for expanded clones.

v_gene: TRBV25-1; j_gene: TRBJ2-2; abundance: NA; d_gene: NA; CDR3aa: CASSSYGGGNTGELFF; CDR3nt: TGTGCCAGCAGTTCCTATGGGGGCGGGAACACCGGGGAGCTGTTTTTT
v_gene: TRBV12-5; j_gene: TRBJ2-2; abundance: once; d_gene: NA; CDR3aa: CASGLTSSGTGELFF; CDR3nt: TGTGCTAGTGGTTTAACTAGCTCAGGGACCGGGGAGCTGTTTTTT
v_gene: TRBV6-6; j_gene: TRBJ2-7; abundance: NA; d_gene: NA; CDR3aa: CASSLAKVGEQYF; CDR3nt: TGTGCCAGCAGTCTAGCGAAGGTTGGGGAGCAGTACTTC
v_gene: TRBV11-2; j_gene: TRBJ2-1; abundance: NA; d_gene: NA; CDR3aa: CASSRLAVESREQFF; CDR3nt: TGTGCCAGCAGCCGCCTGGCGGTAGAATCGAGGGAGCAGTTCTTC
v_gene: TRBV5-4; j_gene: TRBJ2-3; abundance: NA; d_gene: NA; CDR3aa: CASSLGAQGADTQYF; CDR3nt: TGTGCCAGCAGCTTGGGGGCCCAGGGCGCAGATACGCAGTATTTT
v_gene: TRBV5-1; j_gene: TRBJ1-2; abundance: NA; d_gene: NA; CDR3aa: CASSRNRDNYGYTF; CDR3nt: TGCGCCAGCAGCAGGAACCGGGACAACTATGGCTACACCTTC
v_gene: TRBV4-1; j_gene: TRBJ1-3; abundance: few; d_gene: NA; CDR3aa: CASSHGSGGMAGNTIYF; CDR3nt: TGCGCCAGCAGCCACGGATCGGGGGGTATGGCTGGAAACACCATATATTTT
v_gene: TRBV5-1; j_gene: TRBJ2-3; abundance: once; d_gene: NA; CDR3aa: CASSLHGDTQYF; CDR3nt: TGCGCCAGCAGCTTGCACGGGGATACGCAGTATTTT
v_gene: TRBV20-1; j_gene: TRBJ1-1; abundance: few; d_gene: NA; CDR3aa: CSARGGTEAFF; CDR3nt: TGCAGTGCTAGGGGGGGAACTGAAGCTTTCTTT
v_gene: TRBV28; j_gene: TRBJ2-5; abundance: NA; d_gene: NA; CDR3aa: CASSSGSQETQYF; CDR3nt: TGTGCCAGCAGCTCCGGGTCGCAAGAGACCCAGTACTTC
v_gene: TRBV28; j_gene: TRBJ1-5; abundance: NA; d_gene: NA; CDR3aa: CASSLQTGNNQPQHF; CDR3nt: TGTGCCAGCAGTCTGCAAACAGGGAACAATCAGCCCCAGCATTTT
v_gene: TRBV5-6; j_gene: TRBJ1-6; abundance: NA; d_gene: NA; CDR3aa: CASRGSYNSPLHF; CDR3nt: TGTGCCAGCAGGGGCTCCTATAATTCACCCCTCCACTTT
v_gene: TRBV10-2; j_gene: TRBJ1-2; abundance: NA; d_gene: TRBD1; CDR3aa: CASSDRRGTGPTYGYTF; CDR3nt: TGCGCCAGCAGTGACCGACGGGGGACAGGGCCTACCTATGGCTACACCTTC
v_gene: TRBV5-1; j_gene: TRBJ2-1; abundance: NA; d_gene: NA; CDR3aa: CASSLATGPHEQFF; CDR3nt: TGCGCCAGCAGCTTGGCTACAGGGCCCCATGAGCAGTTCTTC
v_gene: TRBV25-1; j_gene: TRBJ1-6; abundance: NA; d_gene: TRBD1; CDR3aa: CASSEGTGGYNSPLHF; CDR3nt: TGTGCCAGCAGTGAAGGGACAGGGGGATATAATTCACCCCTCCACTTT
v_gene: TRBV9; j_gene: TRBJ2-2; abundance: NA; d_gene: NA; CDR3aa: CASSVEQGIGELFF; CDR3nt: TGTGCCAGCAGCGTAGAACAGGGCATCGGGGAGCTGTTTTTT
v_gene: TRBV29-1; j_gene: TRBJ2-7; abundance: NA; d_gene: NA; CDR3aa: CSIWDDSHEQYF; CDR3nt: TGCAGCATTTGGGATGACAGCCACGAGCAGTACTTC
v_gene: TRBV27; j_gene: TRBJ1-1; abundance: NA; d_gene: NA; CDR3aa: CASSSIAGEAFF; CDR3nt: TGTGCCAGCAGTTCAATAGCGGGTGAAGCTTTCTTT
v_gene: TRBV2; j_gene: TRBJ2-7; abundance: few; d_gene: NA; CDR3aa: CASKNGGEGSYEQYF; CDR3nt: TGTGCCAGCAAAAATGGGGGAGAGGGTTCCTACGAGCAGTACTTC
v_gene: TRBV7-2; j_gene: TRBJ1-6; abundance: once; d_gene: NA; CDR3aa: CASSLRTPHNSPLHF; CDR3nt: TGTGCCAGCAGCCTCAGGACACCACATAATTCACCCCTCCACTTT
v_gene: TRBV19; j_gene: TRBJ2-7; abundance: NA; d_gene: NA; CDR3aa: CASQDRTYEQYF; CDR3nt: TGTGCCAGCCAAGACAGGACCTACGAGCAGTACTTC
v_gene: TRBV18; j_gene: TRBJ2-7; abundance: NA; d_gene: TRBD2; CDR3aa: CASSLTGTGLAGGTSSYEQYF; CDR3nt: TGTGCCAGCTCACTCACGGGAACGGGACTAGCGGGGGGCACTTCCTCCTACGAGCAGTACTTC
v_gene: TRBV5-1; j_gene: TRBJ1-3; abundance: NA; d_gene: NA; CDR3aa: CASSIWEGDGNTIYF; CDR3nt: TGCGCCAGCTCCATTTGGGAGGGGGACGGAAACACCATATATTTT
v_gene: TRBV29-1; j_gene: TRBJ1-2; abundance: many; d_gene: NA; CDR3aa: CSVETGAGLIGGYTF; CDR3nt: TGCAGCGTTGAAACGGGAGCCGGATTGATAGGCGGCTACACCTTC